This TCR beta chain was sequenced for a study of cytotoxic CD8 clonotypes in ibrutinib-treated CLL. Findings and limits, study-wide: Patients with sustained remission and those progressing were sampled at differing times. A rise in clonality was seen at ibrutinib response, and a fall back toward baseline was seen at progression.

In regard to this clone: No antigen is known for it.

Germline CDR1 is KGHSH and CDR2 is LQKENI. Unmatched junction bases numbered 7, after V lost 3 bases and J lost 4 bases. The CDR3 is 16 residues long. Profiled with immunoSEQ multiplex PCR; TCRdb holds only in-frame clones, not every one. This table has a few hundred thousand clones, more than 65% appearing once. This TCR derives from a human donor with chronic lymphocytic leukemia. The chain recombines TRBV18 with TRBJ1-1; TRBD1 aligns across 11 bases. The sample consisted of PBMCs, taken before ibrutinib treatment. The CDR3 region has the DNA TGTGCCAGCTCACCTATCTCGGGACAGGGGGGCACTGAAGCTTTCTTT. As protein: CASSPISGQGGTEAFF. Looking up the rest from reference TRBV18 and TRBJ1-1 gives the full variable domain: NAGVMQNPRHLVRRRGQEARLRCSPMKGHSHVYWYRQLPEEGLKFMVYLQKENIIDESGMPKERFSAEFPKEGPSILRIQQVVRGDSAAYFCASSPISGQGGTEAFFGQGTRLTVV.